Below, one T cell receptor beta chain is given with its context. Its antigen remains unknown. The primer mix had 60 Vbeta and 13 Jbeta primers. Original methodology: Unique TCR beta chains numbered around 80 million in a later analysis, with approximately 10 million shared. Repertoires were generated with immunoSEQ multiplex PCR, while TCRdb's copy carries only in-frame clones and drops some. That table is the source of V, J and clone size, and D and trimming were worked out from the DNA. The sample carries about 99,000 clones, 70% to 85% recorded once. This sample is drawn from a study of cytomegalovirus exposure and HLA in healthy donors. Study findings and constraints: CMV serostatus was the only recorded immune exposure for donors.

The CDR3 runs to 17 residues. The V gene's germline CDR1 is SGHDT and CDR2 YYEEEE. Losses at the gene ends were 1 base for V and 4 bases for J; bases not matched to a gene: 8. This rearrangement joins TRBV5-6 to TRBJ2-2; TRBD2 matches at 9 bases. The sequence was collected from a woman aged 18-35 years in good health and CMV-seropositive. Sequencing was carried out using PBMCs. CDR3 bases: TGTGCCAGCAGCTTGTTAGGCGGGGGGGAGATCACCGGGGAGCTGTTTTTT. As protein: CASSLLGGGEITGELFF.